This TCR beta chain was observed in a study of T cell repertoires and HLA-DP antigens. Broader study findings: Sorted CD137+ cells had clonality about 0.4 against both alloantigens, versus around 0.037 pre-culture. Average cumulative frequency of previously undetected clones was about 40% against one allele and around 48% against the other.

Profiled with immunoSEQ multiplex PCR; TCRdb holds only in-frame clones, not every one. The sample lists about 89,000 clones; 86% were seen once. With respect to this clone: Its specificity is unknown.

This sequence was found in a man aged 50 to 60 in good health and CMV-seronegative. The sample was CD4+ T cells from PBMCs.

DNA of the CDR3: TGTGCCAGAAGCTTGCCCGGGACTAGCGGGAGGGGGGGCGCAGATACGCAGTATTTT. Protein product: CARSLPGTSGRGGADTQYF. The chain has TRBV5-3 and TRBJ2-3; TRBD2 agrees at 16 bases. TRBV5-3 is known as an ORF, though its function is uncertain. J lost 4 bases, V lost 1 base, and 9 bases had no gene match. This CDR3 region has 19 residues.